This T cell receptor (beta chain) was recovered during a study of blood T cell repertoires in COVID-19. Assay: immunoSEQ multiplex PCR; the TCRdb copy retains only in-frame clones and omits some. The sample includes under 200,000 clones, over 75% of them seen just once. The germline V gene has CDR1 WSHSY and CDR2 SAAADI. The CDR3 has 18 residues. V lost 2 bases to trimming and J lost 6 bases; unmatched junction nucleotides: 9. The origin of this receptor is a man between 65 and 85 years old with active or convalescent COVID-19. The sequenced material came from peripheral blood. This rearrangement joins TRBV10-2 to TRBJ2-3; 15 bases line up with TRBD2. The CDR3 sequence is CASSEAGTSGGSFDTQYF. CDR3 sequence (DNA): TGCGCCAGCAGTGAGGCCGGGACTAGCGGGGGGTCATTTGATACGCAGTATTTT.